Following are 5 T cell receptor beta chains from one sample sequenced in a study of CD8+CD57+ T cells in acquired aplastic anemia. CDR3 and TCR beta VDJ profiling relied on a genomic DNA template. MiXCR, applied by TCRdb to the reads, yields one record per CDR3 protein. The sample carries fewer than 200,000 distinct CDR3 sequences, about two thirds recorded once. CD8+CD57+ cell expansion, shown by flow cytometry, had occurred in the patients selected for sequencing. Sequenced input: sorted CD4+, CD8+, or CD8+CD57+ T cells (not recorded which) from PBMCs. The receptors here all came from a human donor with aplastic anemia.

The chain is built from TRBV7-8 and TRBJ2-7; 9 nucleotides line up with TRBD2. Germline CDR1 is SGHVS and CDR2 is FQNEAQ. The junction had 5 bases not matched to a gene; V was cut back by 6 bases and J by 2 bases. CDR3 length: 14 residues. CDR3 residues: CASRNSGRPYEQYF. CDR3 DNA sequence: TGTGCCAGCAGGAATAGCGGGAGACCCTACGAGCAGTACTTC. Using reference TRBV7-8 and TRBJ2-7 for the parts outside the CDR3, the full variable domain is GAGVSQSPRYKVAKRGQDVALRCDPISGHVSLFWYQQALGQGPEFLTYFQNEAQLDKSGLPSDRFFAERPEGSVSTLKIQRTQQEDSAVYLCASRNSGRPYEQYFGPGTRLTVT.

The chain carries TRBV19 and TRBJ1-2; D ambiguous. Per germline, CDR1 LNHDA and CDR2 SQIVND (reference sequence). Trimming removed 3 bases at V and 2 bases at J, with 7 bases between. The CDR3 sequence is 13 residues long. In DNA, the CDR3 is TGTGCCAGTAGTATGGGGATGAACTATGGCTACACCTTC. Translation: CASSMGMNYGYTF.

This chain joins TRBV10-3 and TRBJ1-5, with D maybe TRBD1 (6 bases). Trimming stripped 1 base from V and 6 bases from J, with 16 bases between. Germline CDR1 and CDR2: ENHRY and SYGVKD. The CDR3 spans 16 residues. DNA of the CDR3: TGTGCCATCAGTGAGTGGATGGGGGGCAGGGGTCAGCCCCAGCATTTT. Protein: CAISEWMGGRGQPQHF.

This clonotype was detected many times. The CDR3 spells CAWSKEGEVTGELFF. DNA of the CDR3: TGTGCCTGGAGTAAGGAGGGGGAGGTTACCGGGGAGCTGTTTTTT. The chain couples TRBV30 to TRBJ2-2; D possibly matches TRBD1 or TRBD2 (6 bases each). V lost 2 bases and J 5 bases, leaving 15 bases between the germline ends. The CDR3 runs 15 residues. Germline CDR1 is GTSNPN and CDR2 is SVGIG (reference sequence).

This chain links TRBV24-1 with TRBJ1-3; D gene unclear. CDR3 length equals 13 residues. Trimming removed 4 bases from V and 3 bases from J, with 6 bases in between. Germline V gene data show CDR1 as KGHDR and CDR2 as SFDVKD. CDR3 nucleotides: TGTGCCACCAGTGACCTGAATGGAAACACCATATATTTT. Its translation: CATSDLNGNTIYF.